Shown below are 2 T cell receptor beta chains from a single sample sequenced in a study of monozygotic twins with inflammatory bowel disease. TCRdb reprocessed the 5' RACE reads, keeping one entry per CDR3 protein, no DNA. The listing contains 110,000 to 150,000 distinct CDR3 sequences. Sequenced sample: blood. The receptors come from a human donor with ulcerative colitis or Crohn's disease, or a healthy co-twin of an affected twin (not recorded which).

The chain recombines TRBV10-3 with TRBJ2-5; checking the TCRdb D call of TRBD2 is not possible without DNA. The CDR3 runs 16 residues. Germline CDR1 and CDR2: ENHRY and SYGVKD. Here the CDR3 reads CAIGPEGLAGAETQYF.

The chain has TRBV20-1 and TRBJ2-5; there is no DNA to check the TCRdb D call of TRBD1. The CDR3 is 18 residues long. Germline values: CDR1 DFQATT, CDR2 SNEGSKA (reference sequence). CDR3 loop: CSATKGESDRGPSETQYF.